The source of this T cell receptor (beta chain) is a study of T-cell memory formation after mild COVID-19. Study findings and constraints: Several responding clones turned up in pre-infection memory, indicating that cross-reactive memory may have taken part. Among clones contracting day 15 to 85, CD4/CD8 was balanced, whereas later expanders leaned CD4+. The authors left the SARS-CoV-2 specificity of second-wave clones peaking on day 37 unconfirmed.

Germline CDR1 MNHEY, CDR2 SVGAGI. The V end lost 0 bases, the J end lost 4 bases, and 9 bases lay between the germline ends. The CDR3 has 14 residues. This clonotype was detected many times. What it binds is not known. TCR alpha and TCR beta cDNA libraries carrying sample barcodes and UMIs were produced by 5'RACE using constant-segment primers. MiXCR, run by TCRdb on the 5' RACE reads, gives a single entry per CDR3 protein. The sample contains 250,000 to 300,000 distinct CDR3 sequences, roughly 17% of which appear only once. The sequence came from a man between 18 and 35 years old who had mild COVID-19 (a few samples of this study predate the infection). Cell type and time point are not known. Sequencing used PBMCs or a T cell subset sorted from them (not recorded which). The chain carries TRBV6-5 and TRBJ1-1, with a weak D call TRBD1 (5 bases). This CDR3 is CASSYSPGGTEAFF. CDR3 bases: TGTGCCAGCAGTTACTCCCCCGGGGGCACTGAAGCTTTCTTT.